This TCR beta chain originates from a study of monozygotic twins with inflammatory bowel disease. Study-wide results and caveats: Varied immunosuppressive treatments among patients may have increased repertoire variability.

TCRdb re-called the 5' RACE reads; one entry per CDR3 protein, DNA not given. The sample data list around 380,000 distinct CDR3 sequences. A word on this clonotype: Its antigen is not identified.

Germline V gene data show CDR1 as SNHLY and CDR2 as FYNNEI. This CDR3 spans 14 amino acids. The chain joins TRBV2 to TRBJ1-5. Material for sequencing was blood. This clonotype was sampled from a human donor with ulcerative colitis or Crohn's disease, or a healthy co-twin of an affected twin (not recorded which). The CDR3: CAGMRHASNQPQHF.